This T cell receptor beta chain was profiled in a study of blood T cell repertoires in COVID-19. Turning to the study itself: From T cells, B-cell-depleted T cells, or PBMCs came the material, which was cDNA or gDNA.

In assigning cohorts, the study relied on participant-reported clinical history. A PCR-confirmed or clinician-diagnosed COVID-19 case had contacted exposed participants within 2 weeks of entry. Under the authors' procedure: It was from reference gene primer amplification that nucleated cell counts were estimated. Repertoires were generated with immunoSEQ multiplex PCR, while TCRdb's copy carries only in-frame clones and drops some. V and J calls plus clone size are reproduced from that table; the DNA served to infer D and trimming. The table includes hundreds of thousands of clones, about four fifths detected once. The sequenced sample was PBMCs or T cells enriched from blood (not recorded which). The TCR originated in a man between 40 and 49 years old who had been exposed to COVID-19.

Here the CDR3 DNA reads TGTGCCACCAGGTCCGGACTAGAGAACACCGGGGAGCTGTTTTTT. Its translation: CATRSGLENTGELFF. This rearrangement joins TRBV24-1 to TRBJ2-2; 7 bases match TRBD2. CDR1 and CDR2 from the germline V gene are KGHDR and SFDVKD. V was clipped by 7 bases and J by 1 base; unmatched bases: 5. This CDR3 has 15 residues.